A single sample is the source of the 4 T cell receptor beta chains below, sequenced in a study of T cell changes during pregnancy in multiple sclerosis. The protocol was immunoSEQ multiplex PCR, while the TCRdb copy is restricted to in-frame clones and leaves out a portion. The sample yields tens of thousands of clones, roughly 91% seen once. The sample here was peripheral blood, taken in the third trimester of pregnancy. The receptors stem from a female donor in good health, enrolled as a control in a pregnancy study.

CDR3 sequence reads: CASSYTSSQGDTQYF. DNA for the CDR3: TGCGCCAGCAGCTACACTAGCAGCCAAGGGGATACGCAGTATTTT. The chain couples TRBV4-3 to TRBJ2-3, with D maybe TRBD2 (6 bases). The CDR3 is 15 residues long. CDR1 is LGHNA, CDR2 YSLEER, per germline. V lost 5 bases, J lost 6 bases, and 18 bases lay in between.

The V call is TRBV5-1, the J call TRBJ1-1, with D uncertain. Germline V gene sequence: CDR1 SGHRS, CDR2 YFSETQ. There are 15 residues in the CDR3. V gave up 4 bases and J gave up 3 bases, with 16 bases separating them. The CDR3 DNA sequence: TGCGCCAGCAGCCCGGAGACGGTATTCGACACTGAAGCTTTCTTT. This sequence encodes CASSPETVFDTEAFF. Looking up the rest from reference TRBV5-1 and TRBJ1-1 gives the full variable domain: KAGVTQTPRYLIKTRGQQVTLSCSPISGHRSVSWYQQTPGQGLQFLFEYFSETQRNKGNFPGRFSGRQFSNSRSEMNVSTLELGDSALYLCASSPETVFDTEAFFGQGTRLTVV.

The rearrangement links TRBV10-3 to TRBJ2-7; D might be TRBD2 (7 bases). This CDR3 comprises 14 residues. Between the trimmed V and J ends, which lost 2 bases and 4 bases, there was a span of 12 bases. Germline assignment: CDR1 ENHRY and CDR2 SYGVKD. In nucleotides, the CDR3 is TGTGCCATCAGTGAGACAGGGAGGGAGTACGAGCAGTACTTC. Protein sequence: CAISETGREYEQYF.

The rearrangement links TRBV9 to TRBJ1-1; D is undetermined. Germline V gene sequence: CDR1 SGDLS, CDR2 YYNGEE. This CDR3 comprises 13 residues. V lost 0 bases and J 3 bases, leaving 6 bases between the germline ends. The CDR3 bases are TGTGCCAGCAGCGTAGATATTTACACTGAAGCTTTCTTT. Amino acid sequence: CASSVDIYTEAFF.